This TCR beta chain was sequenced during a study of type 1 regulatory T cells. Turning to this clonotype: The antigen is undetermined.

MiXCR was run by TCRdb on the reads, yielding one entry per CDR3 protein. The data show 20,000 to 25,000 distinct CDR3 sequences, with approximately 44% seen just once and around 4.8% held by the top ten. The V gene's germline CDR1 is MGHDK and CDR2 SYGVNS. V lost 7 bases and J lost 10, with 14 bases in between. CDR3 length equals 13 residues. This rearrangement joins TRBV25-1 to TRBJ1-6, with D tentatively TRBD1 (5 bases). Input material: cultured T cells, either the whole culture or a sorted T cell fraction (not recorded which). The TCR was taken from a human donor in good health. The CDR3 region is CASKGLAGSPLHF. For the CDR3, the DNA is TGTGCCAGCAAGGGGTTAGCGGGATCACCCCTCCACTTT.